The 14 T cell receptor beta chains reported below all come from one sample, sequenced in a study of OX40 agonist ivuxolimab in advanced cancers. Produced via immunoSEQ multiplex PCR; TCRdb's table is partial and in-frame only. The table includes 50,000 to 65,000 clones, about 87% detected once. The sample was CD4+ or CD8+ T cells sorted from blood, taken in a trial of the OX40 agonist ivuxolimab. These receptors originate from an adult with an advanced solid tumor such as melanoma, head and neck, liver or kidney cancer.

V gene TRBV29-1 combines with J gene TRBJ2-1; D is uncertain. This CDR3 spans 11 amino acids. Germline lookup yields CDR1 SQVTM and CDR2 ANQGSEA. The germline V and J ends were trimmed by 7 bases and 8 bases, with 12 bases remaining between them. This CDR3 reads CSADAAHEQFF. CDR3 in DNA: TGCAGCGCTGACGCCGCCCATGAGCAGTTCTTC.

This chain uses TRBV5-1 with TRBJ1-1; TRBD1 matches at 8 bases. The germline gives CDR1 SGHRS, CDR2 YFSETQ. Trimming removed 4 bases from V and 1 base from J; junction bases left unmatched: 3. The CDR3 totals 14 residues. In DNA, the CDR3 is TGCGCCAGCAGCCTCGGGACAGGGAACACTGAAGCTTTCTTT. Protein: CASSLGTGNTEAFF.

This chain links TRBV11-2 with TRBJ2-7; D gene uncertain. There are 12 residues in the CDR3. V lost 0 bases and J lost 3, with 3 bases in between. Germline V lookup: CDR1 SGHAT, CDR2 FQNNGV. CDR3 DNA: TGTGCCAGCAGCTTAGATGTCTACGAGCAGTACTTC. This sequence encodes CASSLDVYEQYF.

Many counts were recorded for this clone. This chain connects TRBV7-9 to TRBJ1-1, with 7 nucleotides matching TRBD1. The CDR3 runs 15 residues. Trimming cost V 5 bases and J 4 bases; bases outside gene matches: 10. Germline-derived CDR1 and CDR2 are SEHNR and FQNEAQ (reference sequence). CDR3 sequence reads: CASSPTTGRSTEAFF. CDR3 nucleotide sequence: TGTGCCAGCAGCCCAACGACAGGGAGGTCCACTGAAGCTTTCTTT.

The chain carries TRBV6-4 and TRBJ1-1; possible D gene TRBD1, 6 bases. The V end was cut by 6 bases, the J end by 1 base, with 9 bases between. The CDR3 has 13 residues. CDR1 MRHNA and CDR2 SNTAGT come from the germline V gene. Written as DNA, the CDR3 is TGTGCCAGCAGAGGGGACACGAACACTGAAGCTTTCTTT. Its protein product is CASRGDTNTEAFF.

The gene calls are TRBV10-3 and TRBJ1-1, with a tentative D call TRBD1 (6 bases). The CDR3 is 12 amino acids. Deletions cut 10 bases from V and 5 bases from J, with 14 bases between. Germline V gene data show CDR1 as ENHRY and CDR2 as SYGVKD. CDR3 DNA sequence: TGTGCCACCTTAGGGGGGGGGACTGAAGCTTTCTTT. Translation gives CATLGGGTEAFF.

The genes are TRBV11-3 and TRBJ2-1; 10 bases are shared with TRBD2. The CDR3 is made up of 15 amino acids. The J segment lost 4 bases and the V segment lost 2 bases, leaving 2 bases of the junction unmatched. The germline V gene has CDR1 SGHNT and CDR2 YENEEA. Here the CDR3 reads CASSLRTSGYNEQFF. The CDR3 DNA reads TGTGCCAGCAGCTTACGGACTAGCGGTTACAATGAGCAGTTCTTC.

The chain links TRBV29-1 to TRBJ2-5, with TRBD2 matching 11 bases. After removal of 4 bases from V and 4 bases from J, the junction contained 5 bases not matched to a gene. Germline loops: CDR1 SQVTM, CDR2 ANQGSEA. The CDR3 has 14 residues. The CDR3, as DNA: TGCAGCGTTGCGGCCCTAGCGGGAGGAGAGACCCAGTACTTC. Protein product: CSVAALAGGETQYF.

The V gene is TRBV10-2, the J gene TRBJ2-7, with a tentative D call TRBD2 (6 bases). CDR3 size: 15 residues. CDR1 is WSHSY, CDR2 SAAADI, per germline. Deletions cut 4 bases from V and 6 bases from J, with 19 bases between. The CDR3 coding sequence is TGCGCCAGCAGTGGCCATGGGCGGGGTTCGCCCGAGCAGTACTTC. Translation: CASSGHGRGSPEQYF.

The CDR3, as DNA: TGTGCCACCAGCAGATGGTGGGGCGGGGGCTCTAGCACAGATACGCAGTATTTT. Protein sequence: CATSRWWGGGSSTDTQYF. The chain joins TRBV15 to TRBJ2-3, with a possible D match to TRBD2 (7 bases). V lost 2 bases and J lost 0, with 18 bases in between. CDR3 length: 18 amino acids. Germline V CDR1 and CDR2: LNHNV, YYDKDF (reference sequence).

V gene TRBV7-6 combines with J gene TRBJ2-3; D gene unclear. Germline CDR1 reads SGHVS; CDR2 reads FNYEAQ. CDR3 length: 15 amino acids. The V and J ends lost 2 bases and 4 bases respectively, with 13 bases between them. CDR3: CASSLNVQFADTQYF. The CDR3 DNA reads TGTGCCAGCAGCTTAAATGTTCAGTTCGCAGATACGCAGTATTTT.

This clone was counted between two and nine times. The chain uses TRBV6-1 and TRBJ2-2, with D possibly being TRBD1 (6 bases). Looked up from germline, CDR1 is MNHNS and CDR2 is SASEGT. The CDR3 covers 15 residues. V shed 1 base and J shed 0 bases, with 6 bases lying between them. The CDR3 loop reads CASSEEGANTGELFF. The CDR3 DNA reads as TGTGCCAGCAGTGAAGAGGGGGCGAACACCGGGGAGCTGTTTTTT.

The rearrangement joins TRBV6-1 to TRBJ1-5; 11 nucleotides align to TRBD1. The CDR3 is 15 residues long. The V gene end was trimmed by 4 bases and the J gene end by 1 base; junction bases not matched to a gene: 0. Germline V gene sequence: CDR1 MNHNS, CDR2 SASEGT. CDR3 bases: TGTGCCAGCAGTGGGGACAGGGGGAGCAATCAGCCCCAGCATTTT. Its protein is CASSGDRGSNQPQHF.

The chain couples TRBV6-1 to TRBJ2-1; 7 nucleotides match TRBD2. The germline CDR1 and CDR2 sequences are MNHNS and SASEGT. The CDR3 covers 15 residues. Germline trimming cut 2 bases from V and 7 bases from J; bases unmatched to any gene: 8. The DNA of the CDR3 is TGTGCCAGCAGTGAAAGCGCGGGGGAGAAGAATGAGCAGTTCTTC. Translating gives CASSESAGEKNEQFF.